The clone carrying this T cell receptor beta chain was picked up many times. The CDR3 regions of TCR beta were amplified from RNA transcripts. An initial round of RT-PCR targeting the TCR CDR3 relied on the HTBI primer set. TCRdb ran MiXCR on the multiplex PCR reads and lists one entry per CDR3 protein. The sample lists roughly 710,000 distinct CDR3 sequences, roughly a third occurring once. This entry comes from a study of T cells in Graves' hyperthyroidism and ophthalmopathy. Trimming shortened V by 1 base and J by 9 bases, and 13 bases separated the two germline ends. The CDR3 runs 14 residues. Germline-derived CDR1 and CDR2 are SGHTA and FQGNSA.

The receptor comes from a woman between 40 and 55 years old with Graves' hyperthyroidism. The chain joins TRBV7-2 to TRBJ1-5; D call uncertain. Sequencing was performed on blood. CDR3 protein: CASSLGMNGRPQHF. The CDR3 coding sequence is TGTGCCAGCAGCTTAGGCATGAACGGGAGGCCCCAGCATTTT.